This TCR beta chain was sequenced during a study of vaccination and CD4 T cells after COVID-19. The wider study: Two Hispanic individuals were among six male and four female convalescent patients.

Treatment defined: approximately nine-day PBMC culture with coronavirus spike peptide pools or control peptides (ViraFEST assay). As to this clonotype: Its target is unknown.

Sequenced with the Oncomine TCR Beta short-read assay was DNA taken from cultured CD4+ T cells. It was from cultured CD4+ T cells that genomic DNA was extracted. TCRdb reprocessed the PCR reads via MiXCR and lists one record per CDR3 protein. Of 17,000 or so distinct CDR3 sequences detected, less than 70% appear once; the ten largest clones hold 11%. Deletions cut 6 bases from V and 4 bases from J, with 21 bases between. The CDR3 is 16 residues long. Germline assignment: CDR1 MNHNS and CDR2 SASEGT. The sequence was obtained from a human donor who had recovered from COVID-19. The chain recombines TRBV6-1 with TRBJ1-2; D might be TRBD1 (5 bases). Material for sequencing was CD4+ T cells from blood, cultured in vitro. The DNA of the CDR3 is TGTGCCAGCAGCCACCGGGGACCCCCCCGTGGCTATGGCTACACCTTC. It is translated as CASSHRGPPRGYGYTF.